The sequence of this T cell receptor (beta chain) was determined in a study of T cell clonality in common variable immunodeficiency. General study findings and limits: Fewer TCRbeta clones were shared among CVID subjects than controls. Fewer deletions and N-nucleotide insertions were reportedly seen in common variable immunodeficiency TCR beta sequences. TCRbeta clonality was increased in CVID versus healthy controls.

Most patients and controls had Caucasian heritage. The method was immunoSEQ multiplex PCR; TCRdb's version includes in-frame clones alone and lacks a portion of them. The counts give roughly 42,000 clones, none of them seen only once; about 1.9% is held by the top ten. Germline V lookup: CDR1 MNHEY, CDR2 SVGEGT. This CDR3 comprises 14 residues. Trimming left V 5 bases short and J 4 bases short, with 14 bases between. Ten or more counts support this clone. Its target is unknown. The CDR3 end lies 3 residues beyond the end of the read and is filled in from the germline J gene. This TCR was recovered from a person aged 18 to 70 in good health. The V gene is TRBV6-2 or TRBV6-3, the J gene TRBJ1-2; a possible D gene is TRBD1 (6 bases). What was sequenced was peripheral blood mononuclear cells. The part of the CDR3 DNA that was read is TGTGCCAGCAGTCAACAGGGTAGGGGCTATGGC. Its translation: CASSQQGRGYG. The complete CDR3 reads CASSQQGRGYGYTF.